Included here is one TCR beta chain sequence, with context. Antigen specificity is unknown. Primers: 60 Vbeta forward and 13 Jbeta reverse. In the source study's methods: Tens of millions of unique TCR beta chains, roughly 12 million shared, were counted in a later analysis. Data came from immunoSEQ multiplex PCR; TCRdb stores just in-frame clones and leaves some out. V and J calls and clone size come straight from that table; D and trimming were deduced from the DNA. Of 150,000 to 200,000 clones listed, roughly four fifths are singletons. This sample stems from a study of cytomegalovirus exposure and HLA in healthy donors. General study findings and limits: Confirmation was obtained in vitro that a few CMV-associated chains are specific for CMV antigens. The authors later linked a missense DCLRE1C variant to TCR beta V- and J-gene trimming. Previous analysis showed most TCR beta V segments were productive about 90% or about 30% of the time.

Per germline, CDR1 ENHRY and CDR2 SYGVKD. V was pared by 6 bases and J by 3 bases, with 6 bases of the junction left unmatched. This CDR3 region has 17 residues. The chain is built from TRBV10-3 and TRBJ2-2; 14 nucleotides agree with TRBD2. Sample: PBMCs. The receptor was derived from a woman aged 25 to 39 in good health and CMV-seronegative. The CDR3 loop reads CAIRTTSGGADTGELFF. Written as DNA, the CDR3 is TGTGCCATCAGGACGACTAGCGGGGGGGCTGACACCGGGGAGCTGTTTTTT.